The TCR beta chain under discussion was sequenced for a study of shared clonotypes between healthy human individuals. This clone was found once. Its antigen is unknown. Authors' methods: Junction-only sequences produced by ImmunoSEQ had no quality scores, so filtering differed. Profiled with immunoSEQ multiplex PCR; TCRdb holds only in-frame clones, not every one. V, J and clone size are taken as reported in that table, and D and trimming were inferred from the DNA itself. Of millions of clones listed, around 95% are singletons. Overall study results and limits: Sharing of clonotypes among donors was expected to vary with sequencing depth.

With 8 bases clipped from V and 3 bases from J, the junction kept 5 bases outside the gene matches. There are 14 residues in the CDR3. Germline CDR1 SGHTS, CDR2 YDEGEE. Input material: naive CD4+ T cells sorted from blood. Subset in this sample: CD45RA+ positively selected. The chain has TRBV5-8 and TRBJ2-7; 13 bases map to TRBD2. The sequence was collected from a man aged 18 to 29 in good health. The CDR3 protein is CASQRTSGSYEQYF. CDR3 coding DNA: TGTGCCAGTCAAAGGACTAGCGGGAGCTACGAGCAGTACTTC.